This T cell receptor beta chain is drawn from a study of a mutant IDH1 vaccine in newly diagnosed glioma. Overall study context: At week 35 came visit V12, and visit V13 followed at week 47.

Time point indicated: week 47, end of study. Every vaccination contained 300 ug of the mutant IDH1 20-mer peptide and was paired with topical imiquimod. V shed 0 bases and J shed 7 bases, with 10 bases lying between them. Germline CDR1 is SGHNT and CDR2 is YYREEE (reference sequence). This CDR3 has 14 amino acids. This clone occurred a few times. Its antigen remains unknown. Sequenced by immunoSEQ multiplex PCR; TCRdb stores in-frame clones only, minus some. The profile shows about 56,000 clones, approximately 71% of them singletons. The input for sequencing was PBMCs, taken from a glioma patient whose treatment included an IDH1 peptide vaccine. The chain has TRBV5-4 and TRBJ2-2, with D possibly TRBD1 on 5 matching bases. The TCR was taken from a man in his fifties with glioma. CDR3: CASSLGGAFGELFF. The CDR3 coding sequence is TGTGCCAGCAGCTTGGGGGGCGCGTTCGGGGAGCTGTTTTTT.